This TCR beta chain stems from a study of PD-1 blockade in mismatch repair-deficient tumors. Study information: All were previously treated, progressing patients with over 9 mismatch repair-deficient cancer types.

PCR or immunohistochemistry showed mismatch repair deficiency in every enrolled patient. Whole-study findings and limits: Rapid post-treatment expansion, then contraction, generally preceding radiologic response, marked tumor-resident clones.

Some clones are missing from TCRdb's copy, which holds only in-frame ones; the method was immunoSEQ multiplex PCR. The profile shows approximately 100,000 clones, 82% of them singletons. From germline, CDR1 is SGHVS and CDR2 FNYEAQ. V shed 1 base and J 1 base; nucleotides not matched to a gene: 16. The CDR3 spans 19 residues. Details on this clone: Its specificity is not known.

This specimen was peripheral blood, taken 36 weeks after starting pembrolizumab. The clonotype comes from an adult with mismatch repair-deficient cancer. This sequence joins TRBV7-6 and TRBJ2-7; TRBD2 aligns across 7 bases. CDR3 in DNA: TGTGCCAGCAGCTTAGAGGGGAGGGTGTTGTCGGAGAGGTCCTACGAGCAGTACTTC. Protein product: CASSLEGRVLSERSYEQYF.